The 29 T cell receptor beta chains listed next were all sequenced from one sample in a study of control samples from healthy donors and cancer patients. The method was immunoSEQ multiplex PCR; TCRdb's version includes in-frame clones alone and lacks a portion of them. There are roughly 190,000 clones in the sample, with roughly 2% held by the top ten. Specimen: blood. The receptors derive from a woman in her twenties or thirties in good health.

The chain combines TRBV6-5 with TRBJ1-1, with D possibly matching TRBD1 (5 bases). V shed 0 bases and J shed 1 base, with 12 bases lying between them. The CDR3 extends over 16 amino acids. The germline gives CDR1 MNHEY, CDR2 SVGAGI. The CDR3 loop reads CASSYSWAGTNTEAFF. The CDR3 DNA is TGTGCCAGCAGTTACTCGTGGGCAGGGACGAACACTGAAGCTTTCTTT.

V usage is TRBV27 and J usage is TRBJ2-1; D unclear. CDR1 is MNHEY and CDR2 is SMNVEV in the germline V gene (reference sequence). The CDR3 consists of 14 residues. V was shortened by 1 base and J by 3 bases, with 7 bases between the two germline ends. The chain's CDR3 is CASSLWADYNEQFF. The CDR3 DNA reads TGTGCCAGCAGTTTATGGGCAGACTACAATGAGCAGTTCTTC.

The V call is TRBV11-1, the J call TRBJ2-5, with D perhaps given as TRBD1 or TRBD2 (6 bases each). This CDR3 spans 14 amino acids. Trimming cost V 1 base and J 5 bases, with 11 bases left between them. Germline V gene sequence: CDR1 SGHAT, CDR2 FQDESV (reference sequence). The CDR3 reads CASSLVTGAETQYF. The CDR3 DNA follows: TGTGCCAGCAGCTTAGTAACGGGGGCCGAGACCCAGTACTTC.

The chain uses TRBV2 and TRBJ1-1; D is possibly TRBD1 (5 bases). Germline V gene lookup returns CDR1 SNHLY and CDR2 FYNNEI. Between the trimmed V and J ends, which lost 4 bases and 3 bases, there was a span of 15 bases. There are 15 residues in the CDR3. In DNA, the CDR3 is TGTGCCAGCAGTGGCGTTATGGGGCTGTACACTGAAGCTTTCTTT. As protein: CASSGVMGLYTEAFF.

As concerns this clone: A read error may produce the germline difference seen at one junction end. The CDR3 spells CASSVARDRGLHEAFF. CDR3 bases: TGTGCCAGCAGCGTAGCCAGGGACAGGGGGCTTCATGAAGCTTTCTTT. The chain combines TRBV7-9 with TRBJ1-1; 12 bases line up with TRBD1. This CDR3 is 16 amino acids long. Germline V CDR1 and CDR2: SEHNR, FQNEAQ (reference sequence).

The chain joins TRBV6-5 to TRBJ1-1; TRBD1 might be the D (5 bases). The length of the CDR3 is 11 residues. Trimming removed 6 bases from V and 3 bases from J, with 5 bases in between. Looked up from germline, CDR1 is MNHEY and CDR2 is SVGAGI. The CDR3 reads CASRGDTEAFF. DNA of the CDR3: TGTGCCAGCAGGGGGGACACTGAAGCTTTCTTT.

The genes are TRBV7-9 and TRBJ1-4; tentatively, D is TRBD1 (5 bases). Deletions cut 7 bases from V and 7 bases from J, with 16 bases between. CDR1 SEHNR and CDR2 FQNEAQ come from the germline V gene (reference sequence). The CDR3 loop spans 14 amino acids. The CDR3 reads CASTGGESGEKLFF. The CDR3 region has the DNA TGTGCCAGCACCGGGGGGGAAAGCGGTGAAAAACTGTTTTTT.

V is TRBV28 and J is TRBJ1-5; no clear D gene. Per germline, CDR1 MDHEN and CDR2 SYDVKM. The CDR3 runs 13 residues. The V gene lost 7 bases and the J gene lost 7 bases, with 14 bases spanning the gap. CDR3 coding DNA: TGTGCCAGCACAAAGCGTAGGCAGCAGCCCCAGCATTTT. Translation gives CASTKRRQQPQHF.

The chain joins TRBV18 to TRBJ2-7, with D unresolved. The V and J ends lost 3 bases and 2 bases respectively, with 11 bases between them. Germline V gives CDR1 KGHSH, CDR2 LQKENI. The CDR3 totals 14 residues. CDR3 sequence: CASSPSQGPYEQYF. CDR3 sequence (DNA): TGTGCCAGCTCACCGTCACAAGGGCCCTACGAGCAGTACTTC.

V is TRBV4-1 and J is TRBJ2-1; unclear D gene. This CDR3 contains 15 residues. V lost 4 bases and J 0 bases, leaving 10 bases between the germline ends. The V gene's germline CDR1 is MGHRA and CDR2 YSYEKL. The CDR3 sequence: CASSPLRVSYNEQFF. CDR3 in DNA: TGCGCCAGCAGCCCATTACGGGTCTCCTACAATGAGCAGTTCTTC.

The rearrangement links TRBV15 to TRBJ2-2; 13 nucleotides match TRBD2. The CDR3 loop spans 18 amino acids. With 1 base clipped from V and 5 bases from J, the junction kept 7 bases outside the gene matches. Germline values: CDR1 LNHNV, CDR2 YYDKDF (reference sequence). CDR3 sequence: CATSRGFGLAGATGELFF. CDR3 bases: TGTGCCACCAGCAGAGGGTTCGGACTAGCGGGGGCTACCGGGGAGCTGTTTTTT.

V gene TRBV7-9 combines with J gene TRBJ1-1, with D perhaps matching TRBD1 (5 bases). The CDR3 has 15 amino acids. The V end was cut by 5 bases, the J end by 3 bases, with 16 bases between. Germline assignment: CDR1 SEHNR and CDR2 FQNEAQ (reference sequence). The CDR3 region is CASSTRQWVDTEAFF. Written as DNA, the CDR3 is TGTGCCAGCAGCACCAGACAGTGGGTCGACACTGAAGCTTTCTTT. The whole variable domain, filled in from reference TRBV7-9 and TRBJ1-1, reads DTGVSQNPRHKITKRGQNVTFRCDPISEHNRLYWYRQTLGQGPEFLTYFQNEAQLEKSRLLSDRFSAERPKGSFSTLEIQRTEQGDSAMYLCASSTRQWVDTEAFFGQGTRLTVV.

The chain has TRBV19 and TRBJ1-1; 10 nucleotides align to TRBD1. Germline V CDR1 and CDR2: LNHDA, SQIVND (reference sequence). With 7 bases clipped from V and 3 bases from J, the junction kept 2 bases outside the gene matches. The CDR3 covers 13 residues. The CDR3 region is CASKTGGHTEAFF. The CDR3, as DNA: TGTGCCAGTAAGACAGGGGGCCACACTGAAGCTTTCTTT.

This sequence joins TRBV28 and TRBJ1-5, with 7 bases aligning to TRBD1. The J segment lost 3 bases and the V segment lost 7 bases, leaving 6 bases of the junction unmatched. The CDR3 consists of 14 residues. From germline, CDR1 is MDHEN and CDR2 SYDVKM. The CDR3 here is CASTLQGSNQPQHF. CDR3 bases: TGTGCCAGCACCTTACAGGGGTCCAATCAGCCCCAGCATTTT.

The chain has TRBV7-9 and TRBJ2-5; D ambiguous. The V gene's germline CDR1 is SEHNR and CDR2 FQNEAQ (reference sequence). This CDR3 is 16 amino acids long. V lost 0 bases to trimming and J lost 2 bases, with 13 bases between them. The CDR3 coding sequence is TGTGCCAGCAGCTTAGCGGCGTCGTCGGTGCAAGAGACCCAGTACTTC. It codes for CASSLAASSVQETQYF.

This chain uses TRBV5-5 with TRBJ1-2; D unclear. V dropped 3 bases and J dropped 2 bases, with 8 bases sitting between them. The CDR3 spans 13 residues. Germline CDR1 is SGHKS and CDR2 is YYEKEE (reference sequence). DNA for the CDR3: TGTGCCAGCAGCTGGACGACAAACTATGGCTACACCTTC. Translation: CASSWTTNYGYTF.

The gene calls are TRBV9 and TRBJ1-5; possible D gene TRBD1, 5 bases. The length of the CDR3 is 15 residues. Germline lookup yields CDR1 SGDLS and CDR2 YYNGEE. V lost 4 bases and J lost 4, with 15 bases in between. Written as DNA, the CDR3 is TGTGCCAGCAGCCCCTCCGGGACGGGGAATCAGCCCCAGCATTTT. It specifies CASSPSGTGNQPQHF. Drawing the rest from reference TRBV9 and TRBJ1-5, the complete variable domain is DSGVTQTPKHLITATGQRVTLRCSPRSGDLSVYWYQQSLDQGLQFLIQYYNGEERAKGNILERFSAQQFPDLHSELNLSSLELGDSALYFCASSPSGTGNQPQHFGDGTRLSIL.

V gene TRBV6-5 combines with J gene TRBJ2-5, with 7 bases identical to TRBD1. The CDR3 is 13 residues long. The germline CDR1 and CDR2 sequences are MNHEY and SVGAGI. Trimming removed 6 bases from V and 5 bases from J; junction bases left unmatched: 6. This chain's CDR3 is CASSLGQWETQYF. The CDR3 DNA sequence: TGTGCCAGCAGCTTGGGACAGTGGGAGACCCAGTACTTC.

This sequence joins TRBV12-3 or TRBV12-4 and TRBJ1-5; unclear D gene. The CDR3 contains 12 residues. V lost 2 bases and J lost 9, with 8 bases in between. CDR3: CASSLRFSPQHF. In nucleotides, the CDR3 is TGTGCCAGCAGTTTAAGGTTCTCGCCCCAGCATTTT.

For the CDR3, the DNA is TGCGCCAGCAGCATAGGACAGTATGGCTACACCTTC. The encoded protein is CASSIGQYGYTF. The chain joins TRBV5-1 to TRBJ1-2; possibly TRBD1 for D (6 bases). Deletions cut 4 bases from V and 5 bases from J, with 9 bases between. The CDR3 runs to 12 residues. Germline V gives CDR1 SGHRS, CDR2 YFSETQ.

This chain uses TRBV6-6 with TRBJ1-2; D may be TRBD1 (5 bases). Trimming shortened V by 8 bases and J by 4 bases, and 23 bases separated the two germline ends. CDR1 and CDR2 (germline): MNHNY, SVGAGI (reference sequence). This CDR3 is 16 amino acids long. The DNA for the CDR3 is TGTGCCAGCGACGGGACTCTCGTCGAGGGGCTCTATGGCTACACCTTC. Its translation: CASDGTLVEGLYGYTF.

This chain joins TRBV14 and TRBJ1-6; TRBD1 might be the D (5 bases). Germline CDR1 is SGHDN and CDR2 is FVKESK. V lost 2 bases and J 9 bases, leaving 14 bases between the germline ends. The CDR3 loop spans 15 amino acids. The CDR3 loop is CASSQSFTRGSPLHF. The CDR3 DNA follows: TGTGCCAGCAGCCAAAGCTTCACTAGGGGTTCACCCCTCCACTTT. Together with reference TRBV14 and TRBJ1-6, the CDR3 gives the full variable domain: EAGVTQFPSHSVIEKGQTVTLRCDPISGHDNLYWYRRVMGKEIKFLLHFVKESKQDESGMPNNRFLAERTGGTYSTLKVQPAELEDSGVYFCASSQSFTRGSPLHFGNGTRLTVT.

The CDR3 DNA reads as TGTGCCAGCAGTTACGGGACAGGGCTCTACAATGAGCAGTTCTTC. Translation: CASSYGTGLYNEQFF. The rearrangement uses TRBV6-5 and TRBJ2-1; 9 bases are shared with TRBD1. CDR3 length: 15 amino acids. Germline CDR1 reads MNHEY; CDR2 reads SVGAGI. Trimming cost V 2 bases and J 3 bases; bases outside gene matches: 2.

The chain is built from TRBV6-1 and TRBJ1-3, with D unclear. The CDR3 extends over 15 amino acids. Germline CDR1 and CDR2: MNHNS and SASEGT. Trimming left V 3 bases short and J 4 bases short, with 13 bases between. The CDR3 coding sequence is TGTGCCAGCAGTGATAAGGTCAATCGAGGAAACACCATATATTTT. Encoded protein: CASSDKVNRGNTIYF.

The chain couples TRBV10-2 to TRBJ2-3, with D perhaps TRBD2 (6 bases). The germline CDR1 and CDR2 sequences are WSHSY and SAAADI. CDR3 length: 15 residues. Deletions cut 6 bases from V and 0 bases from J, with 13 bases between. The CDR3 coding sequence is TGCGCCAGCAGGGATAGCGGATCCAGCACAGATACGCAGTATTTT. Its translation: CASRDSGSSTDTQYF.

This chain uses TRBV6-5 with TRBJ2-5; no firm D call. The CDR3 runs to 14 residues. Germline V lookup: CDR1 MNHEY, CDR2 SVGAGI. With 8 bases removed from V and 0 bases from J, the gap between germline ends came to 13 bases. The CDR3 here is CASFLANYQETQYF. CDR3 coding DNA: TGTGCCAGCTTTTTAGCAAATTACCAAGAGACCCAGTACTTC.

The V and J genes are TRBV18 and TRBJ1-2; D might be TRBD1 (5 bases). V lost 2 bases to trimming and J lost 4 bases, with 14 bases between them. The CDR3 runs 15 residues. Germline V gene data show CDR1 as KGHSH and CDR2 as LQKENI. The chain's CDR3 is CASSPSRQRGYGYTF. CDR3 sequence (DNA): TGTGCCAGCTCACCATCCAGGCAAAGGGGCTATGGCTACACCTTC. Supplemented by reference TRBV18 and TRBJ1-2, the full variable domain reads NAGVMQNPRHLVRRRGQEARLRCSPMKGHSHVYWYRQLPEEGLKFMVYLQKENIIDESGMPKERFSAEFPKEGPSILRIQQVVRGDSAAYFCASSPSRQRGYGYTFGSGTRLTVV.

The CDR3 DNA sequence: TGTGCCTGGACCAACAAGGCAGTTTATGGCTACACCTTC. This encodes CAWTNKAVYGYTF. V is TRBV30 and J is TRBJ1-2; D unresolved. Germline CDR1 is GTSNPN and CDR2 is SVGIG (reference sequence). Trimming stripped 4 bases from V and 5 bases from J, with 14 bases between. The CDR3 sequence is 13 residues long.

DNA for the CDR3: TGCGCCAGCAAACAGGGGATCGACACTGAAGCTTTCTTT. This gives the protein CASKQGIDTEAFF. This chain joins TRBV5-1 and TRBJ1-1; TRBD1 agrees at 7 bases. The length of the CDR3 is 13 residues. Germline V gene sequence: CDR1 SGHRS, CDR2 YFSETQ. V lost 6 bases, J lost 3 bases, and 5 bases stayed unmatched.